The rows below give T cell receptor beta chains drawn from one sample of a study of a mutant IDH1 vaccine in newly diagnosed glioma. Only in-frame clones appear in the TCRdb table, and some are missing; sequencing was by immunoSEQ multiplex PCR. This table holds 70,000 to 100,000 clones, roughly 80% found once. The sequencing here drew on PBMCs, taken from a glioma patient treated with radiotherapy, temozolomide or both. The receptor source for this set is a man aged 40-55 years with glioma. Some clones in this sample may be carry-over from other donors' samples. CDR3s include the opening cysteine and the closing phenylalanine or tryptophan. D genes are given only for firm matches. Clone size is shown for a subset of rows, as once, few, many or a class of expanded clone.

d_gene	v_gene	abundance	j_gene	CDR3nt	CDR3aa
NA	TRBV29-1	once	TRBJ2-7	TGCAGCGTTGCGGCAGGCTACGAGCAGTACTTC	CSVAAGYEQYF
NA	TRBV6-6	NA	TRBJ2-7	TGTGCCAGCAGTTACTCCTCCGGTCCTTACGAGCAGTACTTC	CASSYSSGPYEQYF
TRBD2	TRBV7-9	NA	TRBJ2-5	TGTGCCAGCAGCAGCGGGACTAGCGGGTTGGAAGAGACCCAGTACTTC	CASSSGTSGLEETQYF
TRBD1	TRBV7-8	NA	TRBJ1-1	TGTGCCAGCAGCACGCGTCAGGGGGCGTCTACTGAAGCTTTCTTT	CASSTRQGASTEAFF
TRBD1	TRBV4-2	NA	TRBJ1-6	TGTGCCAGCAGCCAAGTCCGCGACAGGGGATCACCCCTCCACTTT	CASSQVRDRGSPLHF
TRBD1	TRBV29-1	NA	TRBJ1-1	TGCAGCGTTGATTTCACAGGGGGAACTGAAGCTTTCTTT	CSVDFTGGTEAFF
NA	TRBV6-1	NA	TRBJ1-5	TGTGCCAGCAGTGAAGAGGGTTGGGGACACTATAGCAATCAGCCCCAGCATTTT	CASSEEGWGHYSNQPQHF
TRBD2	TRBV7-2	once	TRBJ2-1	TGTGCCAGCAGCTTAACTAGCGGGGCCTACAATGAGCAGTTCTTC	CASSLTSGAYNEQFF
TRBD2	TRBV5-1	once	TRBJ2-5	TGCGCCAGCAGCTACCCCGCGGGGGGCCAAGAGACCCAGTACTTC	CASSYPAGGQETQYF
NA	TRBV25-1	NA	TRBJ1-4	TGTGCCAGCAGTTCCCCGATAGGTGGGGAAAAACTGTTTTTT	CASSSPIGGEKLFF
NA	TRBV29-1	NA	TRBJ2-5	TGCAGCGTCGGACGTCCGGACAGTCAAGAGACCCAGTACTTC	CSVGRPDSQETQYF
NA	TRBV7-3	NA	TRBJ2-2	TGTGCCAGCAGCTTAGATCAGGTAGGGCTGTTTTTT	CASSLDQVGLFF
TRBD2	TRBV6-5	NA	TRBJ2-7	TGTGCCAGCAGTCGAACGGGGGGAGCCTACGAGCAGTACTTC	CASSRTGGAYEQYF
NA	TRBV6-6	few	TRBJ2-7	TGTGCCAGCAGTCCGGACAACTACGAGCAGTACTTC	CASSPDNYEQYF
NA	TRBV19	NA	TRBJ1-5	TGTGCCAGCCTCGGACAGTCAGGGCAGCCCCAGCATTTT	CASLGQSGQPQHF
NA	TRBV19	few	TRBJ1-6	TGTGCCAGTAGTATAGCGGGCTCCTATAATTCACCCCTCCACTTT	CASSIAGSYNSPLHF
NA	TRBV19	NA	TRBJ1-5	TGTGCCAGTAGTATTAACGGTTATCAGCCCCAGCATTTT	CASSINGYQPQHF
NA	TRBV18	NA	TRBJ2-7	TGTGCCAGCTCACCTAGAGGGCACGAGCAGTACTTC	CASSPRGHEQYF
NA	TRBV30	NA	TRBJ2-3	TGTGCCTGGACTGGGGGAACTAGCCTCACAGATACGCAGTATTTT	CAWTGGTSLTDTQYF
NA	TRBV6-5	NA	TRBJ1-1	TGTGCCAGCAGTGTCCGGGACTCAAGGGGTGGGGAAGCTTTCTTT	CASSVRDSRGGEAFF
NA	TRBV7-6	NA	TRBJ2-7	TGTGCCAGCAGCCCCAATTCCGGCGTCGAGCAGTACTTC	CASSPNSGVEQYF
NA	TRBV7-6	NA	TRBJ1-1	TGTGCCAGCAGCTTCCGGACAGACACTGAAGCTTTCTTT	CASSFRTDTEAFF
NA	TRBV10-3	NA	TRBJ2-7	TGTGCCATCAGTGAGGGGATGGCGACAAACCTCTACGAGCAGTACTTC	CAISEGMATNLYEQYF
NA	TRBV6-1	NA	TRBJ1-2	TGTGCCAGCAGTGAAAGTTTGGGGATACGGGGCTACACCTTC	CASSESLGIRGYTF
TRBD1	TRBV14	NA	TRBJ1-4	TGTGCCAGCAGCCGGGACAGGGGACAAAAACTGTTTTTT	CASSRDRGQKLFF